This record covers a single TCR beta chain. Its antigen remains unknown. This entry belongs to a study of cytomegalovirus exposure and HLA in healthy donors. Overall study results and limits: CMV serostatus was the only recorded immune exposure for donors.

The PCR employed 60 Vbeta primers together with 13 Jbeta primers. Produced via immunoSEQ multiplex PCR; TCRdb's table is partial and in-frame only. The sample has some 76,000 clones, roughly 84% seen once. The TCR comes from a woman between 45 and 65 years old in good health and CMV-seronegative. Specimen: PBMCs.

This CDR3 reads CASSYSSQGDNEQFF. The CDR3 DNA reads as TGTGCCAGCAGTTACTCGTCACAGGGAGACAATGAGCAGTTCTTC. The chain carries TRBV6-5 and TRBJ2-1, with TRBD1 as a possible D gene (6 bases). From germline, CDR1 is MNHEY and CDR2 SVGAGI. This CDR3 is 15 amino acids long. V lost 0 bases, J lost 5 bases, and 11 bases lay in between.